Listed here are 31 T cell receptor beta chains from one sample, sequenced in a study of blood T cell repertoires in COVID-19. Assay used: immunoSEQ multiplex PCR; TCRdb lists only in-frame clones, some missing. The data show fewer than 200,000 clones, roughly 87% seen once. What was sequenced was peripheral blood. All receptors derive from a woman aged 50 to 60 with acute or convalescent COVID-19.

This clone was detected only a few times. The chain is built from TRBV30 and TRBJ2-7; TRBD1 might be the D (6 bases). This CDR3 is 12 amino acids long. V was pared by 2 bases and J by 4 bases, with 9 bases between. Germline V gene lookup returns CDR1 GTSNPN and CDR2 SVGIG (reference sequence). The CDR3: CAWSRTAYEQYF. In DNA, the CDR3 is TGTGCCTGGAGTCGGACAGCGTACGAGCAGTACTTC.

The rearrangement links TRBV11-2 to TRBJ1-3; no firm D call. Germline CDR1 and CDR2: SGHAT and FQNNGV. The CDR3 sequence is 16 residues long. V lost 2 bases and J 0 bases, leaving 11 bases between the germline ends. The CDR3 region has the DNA TGTGCCAGCAGCTTACGTGGGCAGAGCTCTGGAAACACCATATATTTT. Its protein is CASSLRGQSSGNTIYF.

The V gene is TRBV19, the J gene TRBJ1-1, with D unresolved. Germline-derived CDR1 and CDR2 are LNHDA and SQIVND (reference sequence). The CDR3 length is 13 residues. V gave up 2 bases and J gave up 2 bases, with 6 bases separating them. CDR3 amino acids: CASSIHGNTEAFF. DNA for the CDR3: TGTGCCAGTAGTATACATGGCAACACTGAAGCTTTCTTT.

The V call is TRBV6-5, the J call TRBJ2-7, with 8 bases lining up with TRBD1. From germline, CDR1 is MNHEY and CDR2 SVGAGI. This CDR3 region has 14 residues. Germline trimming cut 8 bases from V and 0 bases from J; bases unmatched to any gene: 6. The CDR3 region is CASRTGGSSYEQYF. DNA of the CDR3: TGTGCCAGCCGTACAGGGGGATCCTCCTACGAGCAGTACTTC.

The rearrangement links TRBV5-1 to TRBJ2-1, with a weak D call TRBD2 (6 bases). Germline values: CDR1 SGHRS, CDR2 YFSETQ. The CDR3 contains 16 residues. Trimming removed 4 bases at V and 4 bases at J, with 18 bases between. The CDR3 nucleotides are TGCGCCAGCAGCGGGTCGAGCGGTGGGACTTACAATGAGCAGTTCTTC. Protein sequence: CASSGSSGGTYNEQFF.

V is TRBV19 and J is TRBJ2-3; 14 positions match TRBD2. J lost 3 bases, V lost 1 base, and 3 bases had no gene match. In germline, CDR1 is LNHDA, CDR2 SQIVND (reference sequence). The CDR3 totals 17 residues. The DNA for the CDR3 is TGTGCCAGTAGTATAGGGACTAGCGGGAGGTCTACAGATACGCAGTATTTT. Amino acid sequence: CASSIGTSGRSTDTQYF.

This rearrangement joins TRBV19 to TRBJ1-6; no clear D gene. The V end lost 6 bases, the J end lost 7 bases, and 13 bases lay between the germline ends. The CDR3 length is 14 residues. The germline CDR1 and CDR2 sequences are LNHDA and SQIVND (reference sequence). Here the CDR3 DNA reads TGTGCCAGTAGCCCCGGACTGTCAAATTCACCCCTCCACTTT. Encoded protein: CASSPGLSNSPLHF.

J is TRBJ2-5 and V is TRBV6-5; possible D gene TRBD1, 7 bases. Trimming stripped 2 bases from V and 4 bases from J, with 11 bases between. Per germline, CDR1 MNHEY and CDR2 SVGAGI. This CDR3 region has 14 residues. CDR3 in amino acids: CASSYGQGGETQYF. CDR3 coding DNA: TGTGCCAGCAGTTACGGCCAGGGGGGAGAGACCCAGTACTTC.

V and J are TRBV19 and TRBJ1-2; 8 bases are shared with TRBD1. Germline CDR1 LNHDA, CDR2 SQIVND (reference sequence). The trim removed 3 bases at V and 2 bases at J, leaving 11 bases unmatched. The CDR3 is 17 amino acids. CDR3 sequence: CASSMVSPRGQNYGYTF. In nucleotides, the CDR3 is TGTGCCAGTAGTATGGTATCCCCCAGGGGGCAGAACTATGGCTACACCTTC.

The CDR3 bases are TGTGCCAGCAGTGGAGGACTAGCGGGAGTAGATACGCAGTATTTT. Amino acids: CASSGGLAGVDTQYF. The V and J genes are TRBV6-2 or TRBV6-3 and TRBJ2-3, with 13 positions matching TRBD2. The CDR3 is made up of 15 amino acids. Germline trimming cut 5 bases from V and 5 bases from J; bases unmatched to any gene: 4. CDR1 MNHEY and CDR2 SVGEGT come from the germline V gene.

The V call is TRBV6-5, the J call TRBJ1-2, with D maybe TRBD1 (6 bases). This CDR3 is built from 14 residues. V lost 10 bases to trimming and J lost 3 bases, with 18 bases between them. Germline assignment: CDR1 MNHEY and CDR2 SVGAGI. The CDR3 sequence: CATQYRVRDYGYTF. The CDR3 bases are TGTGCCACCCAGTACAGGGTTCGGGACTATGGCTACACCTTC.

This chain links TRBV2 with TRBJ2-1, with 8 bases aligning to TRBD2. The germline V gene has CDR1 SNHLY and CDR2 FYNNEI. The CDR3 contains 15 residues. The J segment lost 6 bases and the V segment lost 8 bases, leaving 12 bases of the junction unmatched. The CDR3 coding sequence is TGTGCCAGCCGGTTATGGCGGGAGGTAATCAATGAGCAGTTCTTC. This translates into CASRLWREVINEQFF.

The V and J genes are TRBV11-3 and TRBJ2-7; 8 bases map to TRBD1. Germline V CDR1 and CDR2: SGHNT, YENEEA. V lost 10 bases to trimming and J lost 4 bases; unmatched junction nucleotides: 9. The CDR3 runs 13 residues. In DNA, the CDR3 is TGTGCCACCTCGCAGGGGGCGGGATACGAGCAGTACTTC. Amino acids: CATSQGAGYEQYF. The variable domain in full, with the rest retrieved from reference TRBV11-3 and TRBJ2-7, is EAGVVQSPRYKIIEKKQPVAFWCNPISGHNTLYWYLQNLGQGPELLIRYENEEAVDDSQLPKDRFSAERLKGVDSTLKIQPAELGDSAVYLCATSQGAGYEQYFGPGTRLTVT.

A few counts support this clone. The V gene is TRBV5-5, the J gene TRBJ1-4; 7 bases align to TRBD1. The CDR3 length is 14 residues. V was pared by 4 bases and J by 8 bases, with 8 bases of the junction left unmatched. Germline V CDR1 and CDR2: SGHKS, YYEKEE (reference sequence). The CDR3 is CASSRDSQNEKLFF. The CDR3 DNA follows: TGTGCCAGCAGCCGGGACAGCCAAAACGAAAAACTGTTTTTT. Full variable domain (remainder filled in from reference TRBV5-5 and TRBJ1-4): DAGVTQSPTHLIKTRGQQVTLRCSPISGHKSVSWYQQVLGQGPQFIFQYYEKEERGRGNFPDRFSARQFPNYSSELNVNALLLGDSALYLCASSRDSQNEKLFFGSGTQLSVL.

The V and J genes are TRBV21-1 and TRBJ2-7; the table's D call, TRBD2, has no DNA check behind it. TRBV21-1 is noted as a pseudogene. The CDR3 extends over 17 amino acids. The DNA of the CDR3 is TGTGCCAGCAGCAAAGAGGGAGCGACTGGACCCCCCTACGAGCAGTACTTC. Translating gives CASSKEGATGPPYEQYF.

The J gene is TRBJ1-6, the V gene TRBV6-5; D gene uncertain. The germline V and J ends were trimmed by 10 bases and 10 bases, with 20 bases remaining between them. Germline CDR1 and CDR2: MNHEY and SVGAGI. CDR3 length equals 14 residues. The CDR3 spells CATSYGEGSSPLHF. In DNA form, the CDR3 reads TGTGCCACTAGTTACGGAGAGGGATCCTCACCCCTCCACTTT.

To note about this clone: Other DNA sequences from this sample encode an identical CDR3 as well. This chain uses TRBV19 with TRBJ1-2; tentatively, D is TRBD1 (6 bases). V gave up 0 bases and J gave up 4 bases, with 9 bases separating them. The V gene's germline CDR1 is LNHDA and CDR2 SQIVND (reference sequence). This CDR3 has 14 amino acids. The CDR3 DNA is TGTGCCAGTAGTATAGACAGGGGTACCTATGGCTACACCTTC. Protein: CASSIDRGTYGYTF.

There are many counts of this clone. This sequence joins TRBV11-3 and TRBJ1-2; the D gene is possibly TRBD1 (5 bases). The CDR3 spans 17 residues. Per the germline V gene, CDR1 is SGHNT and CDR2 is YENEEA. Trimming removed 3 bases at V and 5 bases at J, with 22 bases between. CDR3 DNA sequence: TGTGCCAGCAGCTTCGGGGGTTGGGGCCCGGAGATATATGGCTACACCTTC. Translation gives CASSFGGWGPEIYGYTF.

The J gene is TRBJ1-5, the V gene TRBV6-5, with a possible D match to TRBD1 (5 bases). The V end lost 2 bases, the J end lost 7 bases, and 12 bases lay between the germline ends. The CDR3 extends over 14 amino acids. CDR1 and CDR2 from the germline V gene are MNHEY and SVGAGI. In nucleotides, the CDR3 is TGTGCCAGCAGTTACGCAGGGATGGGGCAGCCCCAGCATTTT. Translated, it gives CASSYAGMGQPQHF.

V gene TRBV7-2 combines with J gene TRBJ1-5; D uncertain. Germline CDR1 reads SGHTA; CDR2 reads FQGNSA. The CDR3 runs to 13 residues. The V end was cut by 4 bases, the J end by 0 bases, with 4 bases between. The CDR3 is CASSSNSNQPQHF. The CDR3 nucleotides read TGTGCCAGCAGCTCTAATAGCAATCAGCCCCAGCATTTT. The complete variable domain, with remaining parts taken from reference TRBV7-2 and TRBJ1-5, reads GAGVSQSPSNKVTEKGKDVELRCDPISGHTALYWYRQSLGQGLEFLIYFQGNSAPDKSGLPSDRFSAERTGGSVSTLTIQRTQQEDSAVYLCASSSNSNQPQHFGDGTRLSIL.

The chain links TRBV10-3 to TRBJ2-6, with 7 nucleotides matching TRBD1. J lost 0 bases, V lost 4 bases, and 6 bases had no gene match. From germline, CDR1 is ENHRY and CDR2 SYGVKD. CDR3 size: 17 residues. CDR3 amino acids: CAISGTGRSSGANVLTF. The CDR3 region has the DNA TGTGCCATCAGTGGGACAGGTCGTAGCTCTGGGGCCAACGTCCTGACTTTC.

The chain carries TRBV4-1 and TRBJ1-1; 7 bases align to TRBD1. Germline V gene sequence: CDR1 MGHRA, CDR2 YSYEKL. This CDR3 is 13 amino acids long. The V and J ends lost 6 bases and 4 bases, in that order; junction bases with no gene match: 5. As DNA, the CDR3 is TGCGCCAGCAGGCTAGACAGGGCCACTGAAGCTTTCTTT. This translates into CASRLDRATEAFF.

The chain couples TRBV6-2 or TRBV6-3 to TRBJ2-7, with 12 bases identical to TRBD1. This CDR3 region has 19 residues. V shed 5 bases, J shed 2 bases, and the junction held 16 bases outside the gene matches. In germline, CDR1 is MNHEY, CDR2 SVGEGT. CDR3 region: CASSGPAGTGGFGTYEQYF. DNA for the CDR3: TGTGCCAGCAGTGGACCCGCCGGGACAGGGGGCTTTGGGACCTACGAGCAGTACTTC.

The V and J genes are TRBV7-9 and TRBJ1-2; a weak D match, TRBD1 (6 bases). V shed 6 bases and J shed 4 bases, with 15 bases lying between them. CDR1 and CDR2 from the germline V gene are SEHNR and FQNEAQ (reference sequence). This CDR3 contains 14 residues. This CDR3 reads CASRYGMGAYGYTF. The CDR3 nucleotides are TGTGCCAGCAGATACGGAATGGGGGCCTATGGCTACACCTTC.

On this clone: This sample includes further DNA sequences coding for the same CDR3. The CDR3 DNA reads TGTGCCAGCAGCTTAGATACCTACGAGCAGTACTTC. Its translation is CASSLDTYEQYF. The chain combines TRBV11-2 with TRBJ2-7; D is unresolved. V gave up 0 bases and J gave up 2 bases, with 2 bases separating them. The CDR3 runs to 12 residues. Germline-derived CDR1 and CDR2 are SGHAT and FQNNGV.

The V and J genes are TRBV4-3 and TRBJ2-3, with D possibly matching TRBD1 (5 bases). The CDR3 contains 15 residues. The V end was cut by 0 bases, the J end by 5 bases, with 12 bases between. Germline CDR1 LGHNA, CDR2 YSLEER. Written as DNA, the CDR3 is TGCGCCAGCAGCCAAGATACCAGGGAAGAAGATACGCAGTATTTT. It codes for CASSQDTREEDTQYF.

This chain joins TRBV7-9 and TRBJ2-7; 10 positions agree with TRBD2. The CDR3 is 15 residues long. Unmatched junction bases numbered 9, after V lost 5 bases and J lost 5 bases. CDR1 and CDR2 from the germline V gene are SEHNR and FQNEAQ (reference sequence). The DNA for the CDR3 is TGTGCCAGCAGCATTAGCGGGGGGCTGTCGAACGAGCAGTACTTC. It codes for CASSISGGLSNEQYF.

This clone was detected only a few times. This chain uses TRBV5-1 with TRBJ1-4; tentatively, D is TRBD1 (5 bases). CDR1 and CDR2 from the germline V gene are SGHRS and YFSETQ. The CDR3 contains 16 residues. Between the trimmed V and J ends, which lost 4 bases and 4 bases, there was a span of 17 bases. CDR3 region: CASSPGPGGSNEKLFF. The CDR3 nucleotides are TGCGCCAGCAGCCCCGGGCCGGGGGGGAGTAATGAAAAACTGTTTTTT.

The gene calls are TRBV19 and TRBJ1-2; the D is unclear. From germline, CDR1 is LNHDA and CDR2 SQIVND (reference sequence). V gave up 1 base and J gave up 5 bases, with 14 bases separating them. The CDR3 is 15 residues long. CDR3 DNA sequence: TGTGCCAGTAGTATAGCCCCAGGCTTCGAGTATGGCTACACCTTC. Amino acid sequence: CASSIAPGFEYGYTF.

CDR3 bases: TGTGCCACCAGTGATTTAAGCGGGGGGACAGCAACCTACAATGAGCAGTTCTTC. Translated: CATSDLSGGTATYNEQFF. The rearrangement joins TRBV24-1 to TRBJ2-1, with TRBD2 identical over 9 bases. This CDR3 has 18 amino acids. V lost 1 base, J lost 2 bases, and 8 bases stayed unmatched. Germline CDR1 KGHDR, CDR2 SFDVKD.

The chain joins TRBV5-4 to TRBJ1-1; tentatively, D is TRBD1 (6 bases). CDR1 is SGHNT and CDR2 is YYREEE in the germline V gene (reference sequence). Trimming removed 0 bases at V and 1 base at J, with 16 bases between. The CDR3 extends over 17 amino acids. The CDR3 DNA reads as TGTGCCAGCAGCTTGGCCCAGTTAGGGGGTGCGAACACTGAAGCTTTCTTT. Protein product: CASSLAQLGGANTEAFF.